This passage covers 30 T cell receptor beta chains from one sample sequenced in a study of shared clonotypes between healthy human individuals. Repertoires were generated with immunoSEQ multiplex PCR, while TCRdb's copy carries only in-frame clones and drops some. The table includes millions of clones, approximately 93% detected once. Sequencing input: naive CD4+ T cells from PBMCs. The subset denotes: CD45RA+ positively selected. The source is a man younger than 30 in good health. Some clones in this sample may be carry-over from other donors' samples.

Concerning this clone: Other DNA sequences in this sample translate to the same CDR3. V and J are TRBV4-3 and TRBJ2-7; 10 bases are shared with TRBD1. Losses at the gene ends were 6 bases for V and 3 bases for J; bases not matched to a gene: 2. CDR1 is LGHNA and CDR2 is YSLEER in the germline V gene. The CDR3 contains 13 residues. For the CDR3, the DNA is TGCGCCAGCAGTCGGGACAGGGGCTACGAGCAGTACTTC. This encodes CASSRDRGYEQYF.

Points on this clone: The sample has other DNA sequences that encode this CDR3 too. The V and J genes are TRBV30 and TRBJ2-3; no firm D call. CDR1 GTSNPN and CDR2 SVGIG come from the germline V gene (reference sequence). The CDR3 has 13 residues. The V end lost 0 bases, the J end lost 0 bases, and 4 bases lay between the germline ends. The CDR3 DNA is TGTGCCTGGAGTGTATCCAGCACAGATACGCAGTATTTT. This gives the protein CAWSVSSTDTQYF.

The rearrangement joins TRBV5-4 to TRBJ2-7; the D is unclear. V was shortened by 4 bases and J by 2 bases, with 13 bases between the two germline ends. The germline gives CDR1 SGHNT, CDR2 YYREEE (reference sequence). The CDR3 runs 14 residues. CDR3 residues: CASSDPRAPYEQYF. DNA for the CDR3: TGTGCCAGCAGCGATCCCCGGGCCCCCTACGAGCAGTACTTC.

This chain's CDR3 is CASRGTGRTDTQYF. As DNA, the CDR3 is TGTGCCAGCAGGGGGACAGGGCGCACAGATACGCAGTATTTT. The chain employs TRBV6-5 and TRBJ2-3; 9 bases fit TRBD1. The junction had 2 bases not matched to a gene; V was cut back by 6 bases and J by 1 base. CDR1 is MNHEY and CDR2 is SVGAGI in the germline V gene. The CDR3 extends over 14 amino acids.

The chain carries TRBV2 and TRBJ2-1; the match to TRBD2 covers 10 bases. Germline values: CDR1 SNHLY, CDR2 FYNNEI. This CDR3 is 15 amino acids long. V lost 6 bases to trimming and J lost 7 bases; unmatched junction nucleotides: 9. The DNA for the CDR3 is TGTGCCAGCAGAAGAACACTACTAGCGGGAAATGAGCAGTTCTTC. It translates to CASRRTLLAGNEQFF.

This clone was counted a single time. The chain links TRBV5-1 to TRBJ2-5; 10 bases match TRBD2. V shed 5 bases, J shed 5 bases, and the junction held 9 bases outside the gene matches. The CDR3 has 15 residues. Germline V gene lookup returns CDR1 SGHRS and CDR2 YFSETQ. The CDR3 DNA reads TGCGCCAGCAGGCCAACAGCGGGAGGGGGGGAGACCCAGTACTTC. This sequence encodes CASRPTAGGGETQYF.

The V and J genes are TRBV14 and TRBJ1-4; no clear D gene. The germline V and J ends were trimmed by 1 base and 2 bases, with 14 bases remaining between them. The germline V gene has CDR1 SGHDN and CDR2 FVKESK. The CDR3 has 17 residues. The CDR3 DNA is TGTGCCAGCAGCCAAGGCCTTAATAGCGGGACTAATGAAAAACTGTTTTTT. Translation: CASSQGLNSGTNEKLFF. The full variable domain, rest sourced from reference TRBV14 and TRBJ1-4, is EAGVTQFPSHSVIEKGQTVTLRCDPISGHDNLYWYRRVMGKEIKFLLHFVKESKQDESGMPNNRFLAERTGGTYSTLKVQPAELEDSGVYFCASSQGLNSGTNEKLFFGSGTQLSVL.

Notes on this clone: This sample includes further DNA sequences coding for the same CDR3. V and J are TRBV5-1 and TRBJ2-1; TRBD2 matches at 13 bases. Germline V gene data show CDR1 as SGHRS and CDR2 as YFSETQ. V shed 0 bases and J 8 bases; nucleotides not matched to a gene: 2. This CDR3 comprises 15 residues. The CDR3 DNA is TGCGCCAGCAGCTTGGCCGGGACTAGCGGGGATGAGCAGTTCTTC. Its protein is CASSLAGTSGDEQFF.

The gene calls are TRBV2 and TRBJ2-3; 12 bases are shared with TRBD2. Per the germline V gene, CDR1 is SNHLY and CDR2 is FYNNEI. V lost 11 bases, J lost 3 bases, and 6 bases stayed unmatched. This CDR3 spans 14 amino acids. The CDR3 is CAGQTSGRTDTQYF. The CDR3 bases are TGTGCCGGGCAGACTAGCGGGAGAACAGATACGCAGTATTTT. Combining the CDR3 with reference TRBV2 and TRBJ2-3 gives the whole variable domain EPEVTQTPSHQVTQMGQEVILRCVPISNHLYFYWYRQILGQKVEFLVSFYNNEISEKSEIFDDQFSVERPDGSNFTLKIRSTKLEDSAMYFCAGQTSGRTDTQYFGPGTRLTVL.

The V call is TRBV2, the J call TRBJ2-1; 10 bases align to TRBD1. The CDR3 length is 15 residues. CDR1 and CDR2 from the germline V gene are SNHLY and FYNNEI. V shed 2 bases and J 5 bases; nucleotides not matched to a gene: 3. This chain's CDR3 is CASSEPGTGDNEQFF. The CDR3, as DNA: TGTGCCAGCAGTGAACCCGGGACAGGGGACAATGAGCAGTTCTTC.

V and J are TRBV7-6 and TRBJ1-1; 7 bases fit TRBD1. Germline V gives CDR1 SGHVS, CDR2 FNYEAQ. The length of the CDR3 is 12 residues. With V trimmed by 3 bases and J by 7 bases, 2 bases remained unmatched. The CDR3 protein is CASSLRTGEAFF. The CDR3 DNA reads as TGTGCCAGCAGCTTGAGGACAGGTGAAGCTTTCTTT.

The CDR3 loop reads CASGTSGRGYTGELFF. DNA of the CDR3: TGTGCCAGCGGGACTAGCGGGAGAGGTTACACCGGGGAGCTGTTTTTT. The V call is TRBV6-6, the J call TRBJ2-2; TRBD2 aligns across 14 bases. CDR3 length: 16 residues. The germline V gene has CDR1 MNHNY and CDR2 SVGAGI (reference sequence). V was pared by 8 bases and J by 3 bases, with 5 bases of the junction left unmatched.

The V call is TRBV15, the J call TRBJ2-1; a weak D match, TRBD2 (5 bases). CDR1 and CDR2 (germline): LNHNV, YYDKDF (reference sequence). This CDR3 spans 11 amino acids. The V gene lost 8 bases and the J gene lost 6 bases, with 8 bases spanning the gap. CDR3 in amino acids: CATQRGNEQFF. CDR3 nucleotides: TGTGCCACCCAACGGGGCAATGAGCAGTTCTTC.

This clone has a single count. This chain connects TRBV7-7 to TRBJ2-3; tentatively, D is TRBD2 (6 bases). Trimming removed 5 bases from V and 7 bases from J, with 19 bases in between. The CDR3 spans 15 residues. Germline CDR1 SSHAT, CDR2 FNYEAQ (reference sequence). The CDR3 DNA sequence: TGTGCCAGCAGCCCCATGGACGGGAGTACACATACGCAGTATTTT. Its protein product is CASSPMDGSTHTQYF.

CDR3 DNA sequence: TGTGCCAGCAGCCTGGACCCTGAGTTGAATACGCAGTATTTT. This encodes CASSLDPELNTQYF. This rearrangement joins TRBV6-5 to TRBJ2-3; D is unclear. Per the germline V gene, CDR1 is MNHEY and CDR2 is SVGAGI. V was pared by 6 bases and J by 7 bases, with 17 bases between. This CDR3 has 14 amino acids.

The CDR3 DNA reads TGTGCCAGCGGAACCCTGGGAGGCAATCAGCCCCAGCATTTT. This codes for CASGTLGGNQPQHF. The chain recombines TRBV6-1 with TRBJ1-5; D remains ambiguous. The CDR3 contains 14 residues. The V and J ends lost 8 bases and 2 bases respectively, with 13 bases between them. CDR1 is MNHNS, CDR2 SASEGT, per germline.

This chain uses TRBV7-3 with TRBJ2-3; D gene ambiguous. Germline loops: CDR1 SGHTA, CDR2 FQGTGA. The CDR3 is 14 residues long. Trimming stripped 2 bases from V and 1 base from J, with 7 bases between. This CDR3 reads CASSLLRGTDTQYF. The CDR3 nucleotides are TGTGCCAGCAGCTTATTACGCGGCACAGATACGCAGTATTTT. Combining the CDR3 with reference TRBV7-3 and TRBJ2-3 gives the whole variable domain GAGVSQTPSNKVTEKGKYVELRCDPISGHTALYWYRQSLGQGPEFLIYFQGTGAADDSGLPNDRFFAVRPEGSVSTLKIQRTERGDSAVYLCASSLLRGTDTQYFGPGTRLTVL.

The rearrangement links TRBV7-2 to TRBJ2-5, with 7 nucleotides matching TRBD1. In germline, CDR1 is SGHTA, CDR2 FQGNSA. V shed 5 bases and J 0 bases; nucleotides not matched to a gene: 9. The CDR3 has 16 amino acids. As DNA, the CDR3 is TGTGCCAGCAGCCATGGGACAGCTAACTACCAAGAGACCCAGTACTTC. Translating it yields CASSHGTANYQETQYF.

The chain links TRBV15 to TRBJ2-3; 9 positions match TRBD2. This CDR3 region has 14 residues. Trimming took 7 bases from V and 6 from J; bases not matched to a gene: 8. Per the germline V gene, CDR1 is LNHNV and CDR2 is YYDKDF (reference sequence). The DNA for the CDR3 is TGTGCCACCACCGATGGGACTAGCCGTGATACGCAGTATTTT. Encoded protein: CATTDGTSRDTQYF.

This chain links TRBV28 with TRBJ1-2, with D unresolved. CDR1 and CDR2 (germline): MDHEN, SYDVKM. Trimming removed 1 base at V and 4 bases at J, with 13 bases between. This CDR3 comprises 15 residues. CDR3 protein: CASSLSALGFYGYTF. DNA of the CDR3: TGTGCCAGCAGTTTATCTGCTCTGGGATTCTATGGCTACACCTTC.

In the case of this clone: Sequence at one end of the junction differs from germline and may be a read error. This chain joins TRBV6-8 and TRBJ2-7; the match to TRBD1 covers 8 bases. This CDR3 is built from 12 residues. Looked up from germline, CDR1 is MNHGY and CDR2 is SAAAGT. In nucleotides, the CDR3 is TGTGCCAGCGGACAGGGTTGGAGAGTATCAGCTTTC. It is translated as CASGQGWRVSAF.

CDR3 loop: CASTPGPATGELFF. Written as DNA, the CDR3 is TGTGCCAGCACCCCGGGACCAGCAACCGGGGAGCTGTTTTTT. The chain is built from TRBV6-5 and TRBJ2-2; D tentatively reads TRBD1 or TRBD2 (5 bases each). Looked up from germline, CDR1 is MNHEY and CDR2 is SVGAGI. This CDR3 is built from 14 residues. Trimming took 7 bases from V and 5 from J, leaving 14 bases between them.

The J gene is TRBJ1-3, the V gene TRBV28; possibly TRBD1 for D (5 bases). The CDR3 length is 17 residues. Germline CDR1 is MDHEN and CDR2 is SYDVKM. The ends were cut back, 0 bases at V and 4 bases at J, with 16 bases in the middle. The CDR3 spells CASSLWNGASGGNTIYF. For the CDR3, the DNA is TGTGCCAGCAGTTTATGGAACGGGGCCTCAGGAGGAAACACCATATATTTT. Full variable domain (remainder filled in from reference TRBV28 and TRBJ1-3): DVKVTQSSRYLVKRTGEKVFLECVQDMDHENMFWYRQDPGLGLRLIYFSYDVKMKEKGDIPEGYSVSREKKERFSLILESASTNQTSMYLCASSLWNGASGGNTIYFGEGSWLTVV.

CDR3 protein: CASSLLAVSSTEAFF. CDR3 bases: TGCGCCAGCAGCTTGCTCGCAGTTTCGAGCACTGAAGCTTTCTTT. V usage is TRBV5-1 and J usage is TRBJ1-1, with D unclear. Germline V gene lookup returns CDR1 SGHRS and CDR2 YFSETQ. V was pared by 1 base and J by 4 bases, with 14 bases between. CDR3 length: 15 amino acids.

In its sample, this clone was seen once. The V gene is TRBV11-2, the J gene TRBJ2-5, with TRBD2 matching over 11 bases. Germline CDR1 SGHAT, CDR2 FQNNGV. This CDR3 contains 16 residues. Trimming at V came to 5 bases and at J to 5 bases, leaving 10 bases not matched to a gene. CDR3 region: CASSLGSGRALETQYF. CDR3 bases: TGTGCCAGCAGCCTTGGTAGCGGGAGGGCCCTTGAGACCCAGTACTTC.

The V and J genes are TRBV7-8 and TRBJ1-1; 7 bases are shared with TRBD1. The CDR3 is 16 residues long. The J segment lost 0 bases and the V segment lost 5 bases, leaving 9 bases of the junction unmatched. CDR1 is SGHVS and CDR2 is FQNEAQ in the germline V gene. The CDR3 DNA sequence: TGTGCCAGCAGCCCCCGACAGGGACTGATGAACACTGAAGCTTTCTTT. Encoded protein: CASSPRQGLMNTEAFF.

The V and J genes are TRBV18 and TRBJ1-2; 10 nucleotides line up with TRBD1. The CDR3 totals 15 residues. V dropped 3 bases and J dropped 3; count of bases not matched to a gene: 4. Germline V gene sequence: CDR1 KGHSH, CDR2 LQKENI. The CDR3 loop is CASSPGTGAYYGYTF. The CDR3 nucleotides read TGTGCCAGCTCACCGGGGACAGGGGCCTACTATGGCTACACCTTC.

The chain employs TRBV19 and TRBJ1-5; perhaps TRBD1 as D (5 bases). V lost 2 bases and J 5 bases, leaving 13 bases between the germline ends. Germline V gives CDR1 LNHDA, CDR2 SQIVND (reference sequence). The CDR3 is made up of 15 amino acids. CDR3 sequence: CASSINAGKDQPQHF. The CDR3 DNA reads as TGTGCCAGTAGTATAAATGCAGGGAAGGATCAGCCCCAGCATTTT.

This sequence joins TRBV7-9 and TRBJ2-1; 8 bases map to TRBD1. The trim removed 8 bases at V and 5 bases at J, leaving 11 bases unmatched. The V gene's germline CDR1 is SEHNR and CDR2 FQNEAQ (reference sequence). This CDR3 is built from 15 residues. CDR3 nucleotide sequence: TGTGCCAGCGACTTAGGGCAGGGGGCACACAATGAGCAGTTCTTC. Protein: CASDLGQGAHNEQFF.

This clone was observed once. V usage is TRBV28 and J usage is TRBJ2-1; 11 bases fit TRBD2. The CDR3 has 15 amino acids. CDR1 is MDHEN and CDR2 is SYDVKM in the germline V gene. V was clipped by 6 bases and J by 4 bases; unmatched bases: 5. DNA for the CDR3: TGTGCCAGCAGCCTTAGCGGGGGGGGTTACAATGAGCAGTTCTTC. It encodes CASSLSGGGYNEQFF. Full variable domain (missing parts from reference TRBV28 and TRBJ2-1): DVKVTQSSRYLVKRTGEKVFLECVQDMDHENMFWYRQDPGLGLRLIYFSYDVKMKEKGDIPEGYSVSREKKERFSLILESASTNQTSMYLCASSLSGGGYNEQFFGPGTRLTVL.